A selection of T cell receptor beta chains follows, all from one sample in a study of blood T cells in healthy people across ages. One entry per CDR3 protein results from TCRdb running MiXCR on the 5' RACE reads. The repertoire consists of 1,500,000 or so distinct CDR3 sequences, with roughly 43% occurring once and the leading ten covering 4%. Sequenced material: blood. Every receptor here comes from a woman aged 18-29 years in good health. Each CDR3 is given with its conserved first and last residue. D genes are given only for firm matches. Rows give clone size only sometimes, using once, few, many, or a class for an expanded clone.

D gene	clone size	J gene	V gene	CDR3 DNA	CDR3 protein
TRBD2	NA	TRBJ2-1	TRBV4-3	TGCGCCAGCAGCCAAGCCCTAGCGGCGTCCTGCGAGCAGTTCTTC	CASSQALAASCEQFF
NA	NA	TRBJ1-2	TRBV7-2	TGTGCCAGCAGCTATACGGGAACCTCATCCTATGGCTACACCTTC	CASSYTGTSSYGYTF
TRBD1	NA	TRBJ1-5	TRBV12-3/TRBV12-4	TGTGCCAGCACAAAAACTATGGGACAGGGGCATCAGCCCCAGCATTTT	CASTKTMGQGHQPQHF
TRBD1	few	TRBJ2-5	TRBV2	TGTGCCAGCACCGAGGGACAGGGGGGACAAGAGACCCAGTACTTC	CASTEGQGGQETQYF
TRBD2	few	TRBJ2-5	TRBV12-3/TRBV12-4	TGTGCCAGCACCCCGACTAGCTTCGAGACCCAGTACTTC	CASTPTSFETQYF
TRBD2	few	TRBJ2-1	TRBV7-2	TGTGCCAGCAGCTCTCTAGCGGGGGGGCACTACAATGAGCAGTTCTTC	CASSSLAGGHYNEQFF
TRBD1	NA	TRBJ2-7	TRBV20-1	TGCAGTGCTGGAGACAGGGACAGGTCGACCTACGAGCAGTACTTC	CSAGDRDRSTYEQYF
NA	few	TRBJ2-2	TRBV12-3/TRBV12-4	TGTGCCAGCAGGGGTTTGGAAGGGGGCACCGGGGAGCTGTTTTTT	CASRGLEGGTGELFF
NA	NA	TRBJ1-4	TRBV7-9	TGTGCCAGCAGTTTTGAGGCGGGCAGTGAAGTACTGTTTTTT	CASSFEAGSEVLFF
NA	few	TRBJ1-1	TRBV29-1	TGCAGCATCGGACGGGGGGTAACTGAAGCTTTCTTT	CSIGRGVTEAFF
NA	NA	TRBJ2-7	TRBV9	TGTGCCAGCAGCGTAGGTCCGCAAGCCTACGAGCAGTACTTC	CASSVGPQAYEQYF
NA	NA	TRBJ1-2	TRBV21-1	TGTGCCAGCAGCAGTAGGGAGGGGTTGGACTATGGCTACACCTTC	CASSSREGLDYGYTF
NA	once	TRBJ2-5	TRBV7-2	TGTGCCAGCAGCACCTCCGGGACTGTTGTTTTAGGAACCCAGTACTTC	CASSTSGTVVLGTQYF
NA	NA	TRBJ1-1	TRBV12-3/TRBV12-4	TGTGCCAGCAGTTCCTCCGCCGGTAATAGTTTGGCCACTGAAGCTTTCTTT	CASSSSAGNSLATEAFF
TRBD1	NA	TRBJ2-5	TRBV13	TGTGCCAGCAGCGCCTCAGGACAGGGGATGGAGACCCAGTACTTT	CASSASGQGMETQYF
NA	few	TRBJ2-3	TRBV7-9	TGTGCCAGCAGCTTATATGGGATGGGAGGCACAGATACGCAGTATTTT	CASSLYGMGGTDTQYF
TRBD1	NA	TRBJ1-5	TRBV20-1	TGCAGTGCTTATCCGGGACAGCCTGGTCAGCCCCAGCATTTT	CSAYPGQPGQPQHF
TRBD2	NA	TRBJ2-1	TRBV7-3	TGTGCCAGCAGCTTAGCGGGAGGGTCCTACAATAAGCAGTTCTTC	CASSLAGGSYNKQFF
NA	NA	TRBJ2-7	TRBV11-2	TGTGCCAGCGGCCCTGGACTTAGCTCCTACGAGCAGTACTTC	CASGPGLSSYEQYF
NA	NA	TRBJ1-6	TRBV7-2	TGTGCCAGCAGCACAGCTACAAGGGCCGGTTCACCCCTCCACTTT	CASSTATRAGSPLHF
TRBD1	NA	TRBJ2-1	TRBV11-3	TGTGCCAGCAGCGTAGGATCCGGGACAGGGGAGGACAATGAGCAGTTCTTC	CASSVGSGTGEDNEQFF
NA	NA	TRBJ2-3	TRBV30	TGTGCCTGGAGTGTAAAGCCGAGGACGCAGTATTTT	CAWSVKPRTQYF
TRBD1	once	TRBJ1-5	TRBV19	TGTGCCAGTAGTATAGGACAGGGTATCGGCCAGCCCCAGCATTTT	CASSIGQGIGQPQHF
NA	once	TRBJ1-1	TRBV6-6	TGTGCCAGCAGTCCATTGACCCCCGACGCTTTCTTT	CASSPLTPDAFF
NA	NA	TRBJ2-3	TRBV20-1	TGCAGTGCTCGGCTGCTAACAGATACGCAGTATTTT	CSARLLTDTQYF
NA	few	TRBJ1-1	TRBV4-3	TGCGCCAGCAGCCAAGATGGGGGCAGTAACACTGAAGCTTTCTTT	CASSQDGGSNTEAFF
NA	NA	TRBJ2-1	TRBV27	TGTGCCAGCAGTTTCGGCCCAGGGATGAAGTTCTTC	CASSFGPGMKFF
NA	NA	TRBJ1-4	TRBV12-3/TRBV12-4	TGTGCCAGCAGAGTCGGACAGTTTAATGAAAAACTGTTTTTT	CASRVGQFNEKLFF
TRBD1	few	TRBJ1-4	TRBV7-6	TGTGCCAGCAGCGCGGGACAGTCGGGAGAAAAACTGTTTTTT	CASSAGQSGEKLFF
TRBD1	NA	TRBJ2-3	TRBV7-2	TGTGCCAGCAGCTTAGATTCAGGGACAGATGCGCAGTATTTT	CASSLDSGTDAQYF
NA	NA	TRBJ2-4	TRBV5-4	TGTGCCACCCGGATTTCCGGAACTGGGGGCATTCAGTACTTC	CATRISGTGGIQYF
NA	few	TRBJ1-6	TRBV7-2	TGTGCCAGCAGCTTGAGGCGGTATAATTCACCCCTCCACTTT	CASSLRRYNSPLHF
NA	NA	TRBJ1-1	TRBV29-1	TGCAGCGTCACACCCAGGTACTCGGAAGCTTTCTTT	CSVTPRYSEAFF
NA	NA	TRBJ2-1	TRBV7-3	TGTGCCAGCAGCTTATTAGGGGACAATGAGCGGTTCTTC	CASSLLGDNERFF
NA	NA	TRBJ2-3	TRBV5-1	TGCGCCAGCAGCTCGCTTAGTTTTCGCACAGATACGCAGTATTTT	CASSSLSFRTDTQYF
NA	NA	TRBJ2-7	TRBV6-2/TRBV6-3	TGTGCCGGCAGGACACGACGGGAGAGCTCCTACAATGAGCAGTACTTC	CAGRTRRESSYNEQYF
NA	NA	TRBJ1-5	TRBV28	TGTGCCAGCACCGGGAGGGCCACTAGCAATCAGCCCCAGCATTTT	CASTGRATSNQPQHF
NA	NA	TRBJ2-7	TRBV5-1	TGCGCCAGCAGCAAGGACCAAGCCCGCTCCTACGAGCAGTACTTC	CASSKDQARSYEQYF
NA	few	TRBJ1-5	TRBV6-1	TGTGCCAGCAGTGGCGACCGGTCGTTTCAGCCCCAGCATTTT	CASSGDRSFQPQHF
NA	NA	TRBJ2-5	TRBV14	TGTGCCAGCAGCCAAGCGTTAAAGACCCAGTACTTC	CASSQALKTQYF
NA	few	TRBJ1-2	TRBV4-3	TGCGCCAGCAGCCAGACAAGGGAGGGCGGCTATGGCTACACCTTC	CASSQTREGGYGYTF
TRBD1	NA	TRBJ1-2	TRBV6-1	TGTGCCAGCAGCGACGGACCGTGGGGAAAGGGACAGTCTGCGAGCACCTTC	CASSDGPWGKGQSASTF
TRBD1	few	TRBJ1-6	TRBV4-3	TGCGCCAGCAGCCAAGATTCAACGACAGGGTTTAATTCACCCCTCCACTTT	CASSQDSTTGFNSPLHF
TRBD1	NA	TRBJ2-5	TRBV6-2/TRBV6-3	TGTGCCAGCAGCAGGGGGATAAAAGAGACCCAGTACTTC	CASSRGIKETQYF
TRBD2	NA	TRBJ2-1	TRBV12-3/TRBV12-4	TGTGCCAGCAGTTCAAGGACTAGCGGGAAGTACAATGAGCAGTTCTTC	CASSSRTSGKYNEQFF